The next 30 T cell receptor beta chains were all read from a single sample in a study of spatial heterogeneity in lung cancer. One entry per CDR3 protein results from TCRdb running MiXCR on the 5' RACE reads. This table has about 20,000 distinct CDR3 sequences, 19% appearing once. Time point here: sample taken at primary tumor resection. Whole RNA, isolated from tumor, nontumor lung or frozen PBMC, was sequenced without prior sorting. The sequenced sample was PBMCs, obtained at surgery. These receptors all come from a male donor with early-stage non-small cell lung cancer.

The chain links TRBV6-6 to TRBJ1-1; TRBD1 matches at 9 bases. The germline V gene encodes CDR1 MNHNY and CDR2 SVGAGI (reference sequence). CDR3 length: 13 residues. V shed 7 bases, J shed 11 bases, and the junction held 11 bases outside the gene matches. The DNA of the CDR3 is TGTGCCAGCACCCTTACGGACAGGGGAGATGCTTTCTTT. This encodes CASTLTDRGDAFF.

V usage is TRBV29-1 and J usage is TRBJ1-2; unclear D gene. Deletions cut 3 bases from V and 2 bases from J, with 10 bases between. Per the germline V gene, CDR1 is SQVTM and CDR2 is ANQGSEA. The CDR3 has 13 residues. CDR3 sequence reads: CSVEINTNYGYTF. As DNA, the CDR3 is TGCAGCGTTGAGATTAATACCAACTATGGCTACACCTTC.

This sequence joins TRBV29-1 and TRBJ2-5; TRBD2 agrees at 10 bases. Germline CDR1 and CDR2: SQVTM and ANQGSEA. The CDR3 is 13 amino acids. Trimming cost V 6 bases and J 7 bases; bases outside gene matches: 8. The CDR3 loop is CSVYASGGVTQYF. The CDR3 bases are TGCAGCGTCTATGCTAGCGGGGGTGTGACCCAGTACTTC.

By share of the sample, this clonotype is medium-sized. The chain uses TRBV19 and TRBJ1-1; no definite D call. Trimming shortened V by 3 bases and J by 4 bases, and 15 bases separated the two germline ends. Germline V lookup: CDR1 LNHDA, CDR2 SQIVND (reference sequence). The CDR3 sequence is 15 residues long. The CDR3 nucleotides are TGTGCCAGTAGTATCCTCAAGGAGGGTTTCACTGAAGCTTTCTTT. This codes for CASSILKEGFTEAFF.

The chain recombines TRBV5-6 with TRBJ2-1; 9 bases fit TRBD2. The V and J ends lost 0 bases and 15 bases, in that order; junction bases with no gene match: 16. Per germline, CDR1 SGHDT and CDR2 YYEEEE. CDR3 size: 16 residues. The CDR3 protein is CASSLVFLASGTATFF. The CDR3 DNA is TGTGCCAGCAGCTTGGTCTTTTTGGCTAGCGGGACCGCCACGTTCTTC.

In this sample, this clonotype turned up a few times. V is TRBV2 and J is TRBJ2-7; 12 positions agree with TRBD1. J gave up 6 bases and V 5 bases, and 8 bases lay outside the gene matches. The germline V gene has CDR1 SNHLY and CDR2 FYNNEI. This CDR3 spans 15 amino acids. In DNA form, the CDR3 reads TGTGCCAGCAGTTTCGCCGGGACAGGGGGCTCCGAGCAGTACTTC. This sequence encodes CASSFAGTGGSEQYF.

Details on this clonotype: This may be a read error, as it is one base from a much larger clone. The chain uses TRBV5-1 and TRBJ2-5; TRBD1 is a possible D gene (6 bases). Germline V gene data show CDR1 as SGHRS and CDR2 as YFSETQ. CDR3 size: 14 residues. CDR3 sequence (DNA): TGCGCCAGCAGCTTGTCCACAGGGAAAGAGCCCCAGTACTTC. Protein: CASSLSTGKEPQYF. The variable domain in full, completed from reference TRBV5-1 and TRBJ2-5, reads KAGVTQTPRYLIKTRGQQVTLSCSPISGHRSVSWYQQTPGQGLQFLFEYFSETQRNKGNFPGRFSGRQFSNSRSEMNVSTLELGDSALYLCASSLSTGKEPQYFGPGTRLLVL.

Sample share makes this clonotype medium-sized (0.01 to 0.1%). The J gene is TRBJ1-1, the V gene TRBV7-9; no clear D. CDR1 and CDR2 from the germline V gene are SEHNR and FQNEAQ (reference sequence). Trimming left V 5 bases short and J 10 bases short, with 14 bases between. This CDR3 is built from 12 residues. The CDR3 is CASSPFASVAFF. CDR3 bases: TGTGCCAGCAGCCCGTTTGCGTCTGTAGCTTTCTTT.

By frequency in the sample, this clonotype is medium-sized. V usage is TRBV7-6 and J usage is TRBJ2-1; 9 bases are shared with TRBD1. V shed 5 bases, J shed 6 bases, and the junction held 5 bases outside the gene matches. The CDR3 loop spans 14 amino acids. CDR1 is SGHVS and CDR2 is FNYEAQ in the germline V gene. The chain's CDR3 is CASSGDREGNEQFF. The CDR3 DNA sequence: TGTGCCAGCAGCGGGGACAGGGAGGGCAATGAGCAGTTCTTC.

Only a few counts were recorded for this clonotype. A much larger clone is a single base away; this may be a read error. The chain uses TRBV12-3 or TRBV12-4 and TRBJ2-1; TRBD1 is a possible D gene (5 bases). This CDR3 contains 14 residues. The CDR3 sequence: CANSPEGVYNEQFF. CDR3 DNA: TGTGCCAACAGTCCAGAAGGGGTCTACAATGAGCAGTTCTTC.

Details on this clonotype: Just one base apart from a much larger clone, this may be a read error. The gene calls are TRBV9 and TRBJ2-4, with 7 nucleotides matching TRBD1. The CDR3 contains 15 residues. Per germline, CDR1 SGDLS and CDR2 YYNGEE. This CDR3 is CASSLTGRAKNIQNF. DNA of the CDR3: TGTGCCAGCAGCCTGACAGGGAGAGCCAAAAACATTCAGAACTTC.

The chain joins TRBV3-1 to TRBJ1-2; possible D gene TRBD1, 5 bases. The length of the CDR3 is 16 residues. CDR1 is LGHDT and CDR2 is YNNKEL in the germline V gene (reference sequence). Trimming took 4 bases from V and 0 from J, leaving 15 bases between them. CDR3 sequence (DNA): TGTGCCAGCAGCCTCGTCGCGGGGCGGACTAACTATGGCTACACCTTC. As protein: CASSLVAGRTNYGYTF.

The chain combines TRBV25-1 with TRBJ2-1; 10 bases agree with TRBD1. This CDR3 region has 16 residues. Germline V gene lookup returns CDR1 MGHDK and CDR2 SYGVNS. Unmatched junction bases numbered 8, after V lost 0 bases and J lost 9 bases. CDR3 amino acids: CASSEYGTGARAEQFF. The CDR3 nucleotides are TGTGCCAGCAGTGAATATGGGACAGGGGCAAGGGCTGAGCAGTTCTTC.

Relative to its sample, this clonotype is medium-sized. In nucleotides, the CDR3 is TGTGCCAGCAGCTTAGGGCAGGGGAAGAACTATGGCTACACCTTC. Its translation: CASSLGQGKNYGYTF. J is TRBJ1-2 and V is TRBV7-2, with D perhaps matching TRBD1 (6 bases). The CDR3 runs 15 residues. V was pared by 1 base and J by 2 bases, with 11 bases between. Germline loops: CDR1 SGHTA, CDR2 FQGNSA.

This clonotype is labeled medium-sized. The rearrangement uses TRBV6-5 and TRBJ2-5, with D unclear. Trimming removed 4 bases from V and 5 bases from J, with 20 bases in between. There are 16 residues in the CDR3. Germline lookup yields CDR1 MNHEY and CDR2 SVGAGI. CDR3 protein: CASSFSPGSPRETQYF. The CDR3 coding sequence is TGTGCCAGCAGTTTTTCCCCCGGTTCGCCCCGGGAGACCCAGTACTTC.

This clonotype has at least ten counts. This rearrangement joins TRBV12-3 or TRBV12-4 to TRBJ1-6; 7 bases map to TRBD1. J lost 6 bases, V lost 6 bases, and 5 bases had no gene match. The CDR3 sequence is 14 residues long. The CDR3 nucleotides are TGTGCCAGCAGGGAGACAGGGCCTAATTCACCCCTCCACTTT. This gives the protein CASRETGPNSPLHF.

A note on this clonotype: Since the CDR3 does not end with the conserved phenylalanine or tryptophan, this likely comes from a read error. The gene calls are TRBV19 and TRBJ2-5, with TRBD2 identical over 10 bases. The CDR3 runs to 16 residues. The germline CDR1 and CDR2 sequences are LNHDA and SQIVND (reference sequence). The V and J ends lost 4 bases and 4 bases, in that order; junction bases with no gene match: 9. As DNA, the CDR3 is TGTGCCAGTAGTACCTTTAGCGGGGGGCGGGGAGAGACCCAGTACTAC. Translation: CASSTFSGGRGETQYY.

This clonotype was counted many times. The chain links TRBV11-1 to TRBJ2-7; maybe TRBD1 (6 bases). Trimming shortened V by 5 bases and J by 0 bases, and 14 bases separated the two germline ends. This CDR3 comprises 15 residues. Looked up from germline, CDR1 is SGHAT and CDR2 is FQDESV (reference sequence). The CDR3: CASSPMAQGSYEQYF. In nucleotides, the CDR3 is TGTGCCAGCAGCCCCATGGCACAGGGCTCCTACGAGCAGTACTTC.

This clonotype appeared many times. The CDR3 DNA reads as TGCAGTACAAACAGGGTACCTAGCACAGATACGCAGTATTTT. Translating gives CSTNRVPSTDTQYF. The chain employs TRBV20-1 and TRBJ2-3; D is perhaps TRBD1 (6 bases). The germline V gene has CDR1 DFQATT and CDR2 SNEGSKA (reference sequence). CDR3 length: 14 residues. V was clipped by 8 bases and J by 0 bases, with 15 bases between them.

This clonotype was counted at least ten times. This chain uses TRBV5-4 with TRBJ2-1; D may correspond to TRBD1 or TRBD2 (5 bases each). The V gene lost 4 bases and the J gene lost 5 bases, with 13 bases spanning the gap. This CDR3 has 14 amino acids. CDR1 is SGHNT and CDR2 is YYREEE in the germline V gene (reference sequence). The CDR3 bases are TGTGCCAGCAGCACCCGGGACCCTAACAATGAGCAGTTCTTC. Its protein product is CASSTRDPNNEQFF.

This chain joins TRBV7-9 and TRBJ2-5; 9 nucleotides line up with TRBD1. Germline V gene data show CDR1 as SEHNR and CDR2 as FQNEAQ (reference sequence). V shed 2 bases, J shed 5 bases, and the junction held 12 bases outside the gene matches. There are 17 residues in the CDR3. The CDR3 nucleotides read TGTGCCAGCAGCTTAACCTTACAGGGGGCGCGGGAGGAGACCCAGTACTTC. Protein product: CASSLTLQGAREETQYF. The full variable domain, completed using reference TRBV7-9 and TRBJ2-5, is DTGVSQNPRHKITKRGQNVTFRCDPISEHNRLYWYRQTLGQGPEFLTYFQNEAQLEKSRLLSDRFSAERPKGSFSTLEIQRTEQGDSAMYLCASSLTLQGAREETQYFGPGTRLLVL.

The CDR3 sequence is CASSESPGSGDSPLHF. The DNA for the CDR3 is TGTGCCAGCAGCGAGTCCCCAGGGTCTGGGGATTCACCCCTCCACTTT. The chain links TRBV9 to TRBJ1-6; D is possibly TRBD1 (5 bases). CDR1 SGDLS and CDR2 YYNGEE come from the germline V gene. The CDR3 contains 16 residues. Between the trimmed V and J ends, which lost 3 bases and 8 bases, there was a span of 18 bases.

The chain recombines TRBV9 with TRBJ1-6; 9 bases match TRBD1. The ends lost 0 bases at V and 3 bases at J; junction bases unmatched: 4. The CDR3 loop spans 17 amino acids. In germline, CDR1 is SGDLS, CDR2 YYNGEE. DNA of the CDR3: TGTGCCAGCAGCGTAGAGGGACAGGGCAACTATAATTCACCCCTCCACTTT. Translated, it gives CASSVEGQGNYNSPLHF.

By share, this clonotype ranks as medium-sized. The rearrangement links TRBV27 to TRBJ1-2, with TRBD1 matching over 10 bases. Germline V gives CDR1 MNHEY, CDR2 SMNVEV (reference sequence). This CDR3 has 15 residues. Trimming at V came to 5 bases and at J to 9 bases, leaving 12 bases not matched to a gene. The CDR3 reads CASSPFLMDRGSYTF. The CDR3, as DNA: TGTGCCAGCAGTCCCTTCCTCATGGACAGGGGGAGCTACACCTTC.

Many counts were recorded for this clonotype. V and J are TRBV13 and TRBJ2-3, with D perhaps TRBD2 (6 bases). CDR1 and CDR2 (germline): PRHDT, FYEKMQ (reference sequence). This CDR3 has 16 amino acids. Trimming removed 3 bases from V and 4 bases from J, with 17 bases in between. The CDR3 reads CASSLRTTSISDTQYF. CDR3 DNA: TGTGCCAGCAGCTTGAGGACTACTAGCATTTCAGATACGCAGTATTTT.

The table lists this clonotype with many counts. The V and J genes are TRBV7-2 and TRBJ2-1, with 11 bases fitting TRBD2. The CDR3 consists of 13 residues. CDR1 and CDR2 from the germline V gene are SGHTA and FQGNSA. J was trimmed by 12 bases and V by 4 bases; bases with no gene match: 5. CDR3 loop: CASSWKTSGVQFF. DNA for the CDR3: TGTGCCAGCAGCTGGAAGACTAGCGGGGTGCAGTTCTTC.

This clonotype occurred many times. The chain uses TRBV11-3 and TRBJ2-1; 9 bases align to TRBD2. The germline CDR1 and CDR2 sequences are SGHNT and YENEEA. The CDR3 has 18 residues. V lost 1 base and J lost 7; bases outside the gene matches: 14. CDR3 sequence reads: CASSLGRRGGALENEQFF. The DNA for the CDR3 is TGTGCCAGCAGCTTAGGACGGCGCGGGGGGGCTCTTGAGAATGAGCAGTTCTTC.

This chain links TRBV21-1 with TRBJ2-3; the DNA was not used to check the table's D call, TRBD2. TRBV21-1 is a documented pseudogene. The CDR3 loop spans 16 amino acids. CDR3 bases: TGTGCCAGCATCCTAGGGGGAGGACCTAACACAGATACGCAGTATTTT. It codes for CASILGGGPNTDTQYF.

The chain joins TRBV7-9 to TRBJ1-2; D is unclear. V lost 1 base and J 11 bases, leaving 14 bases between the germline ends. Germline V lookup: CDR1 SEHNR, CDR2 FQNEAQ (reference sequence). This CDR3 is built from 13 residues. This CDR3 is CASSLVIRRNYTF. As DNA, the CDR3 is TGTGCCAGCAGCTTAGTCATTCGGCGGAATTACACCTTC.

The chain carries TRBV3-1 and TRBJ2-3; 8 positions match TRBD2. CDR1 and CDR2 from the germline V gene are LGHDT and YNNKEL (reference sequence). Trimming took 6 bases from V and 5 from J; bases not matched to a gene: 4. The CDR3 runs 13 residues. The CDR3 nucleotides are TGTGCCAGCAGACGGGAGGGCCTAGATACGCAGTATTTT. Encoded protein: CASRREGLDTQYF.